A selection of T cell receptor beta chains follows, all from one sample in a study of shared clonotypes between healthy human individuals. The data were produced by immunoSEQ multiplex PCR, yet TCRdb's version contains in-frame clones alone and is incomplete. The sample has around 1.1 million clones; about 72% are singletons. The specimen sequenced was memory CD4+ T cells from PBMCs. The receptors here all came from a man aged 18 to 29 in good health. Some clones in this sample may be carry-over from other donors' samples. Each CDR3 is given with its conserved first and last residue. The D gene is left open where the match is weak. Clone size is shown for a subset of rows, as once, few, many or a class of expanded clone.

size: .; D: .; V: TRBV11-3; J: TRBJ2-1; CDR3: CASSEEMVSSHNEQFF; DNA: TGTGCCAGCAGCGAGGAGATGGTGAGCTCCCACAATGAGCAGTTCTTC
size: .; D: TRBD2; V: TRBV29-1; J: TRBJ2-3; CDR3: CSVSGLAFSDTQYF; DNA: TGCAGCGTGTCGGGACTAGCGTTCTCGGATACGCAGTATTTT
size: .; D: .; V: TRBV18; J: TRBJ2-1; CDR3: CASSPPTSRGRYNEQFF; DNA: TGTGCCAGCTCACCACCGACGTCCAGGGGAAGGTACAATGAGCAGTTCTTC
size: .; D: .; V: TRBV19; J: TRBJ1-2; CDR3: CASSTQGFYYGYTF; DNA: TGTGCCAGTAGTACCCAGGGGTTTTACTATGGCTACACCTTC
size: .; D: .; V: TRBV27; J: TRBJ2-1; CDR3: CASSLSVRGEQFF; DNA: TGTGCCAGCAGTTTATCGGTGCGCGGTGAGCAGTTCTTC
size: .; D: .; V: TRBV6-1; J: TRBJ2-3; CDR3: CASSGGQSSTDTQYF; DNA: TGTGCCAGCAGTGGCGGACAGTCGAGCACAGATACGCAGTATTTT
size: .; D: .; V: TRBV5-1; J: TRBJ1-1; CDR3: CASSLPDTEAFF; DNA: TGCGCCAGCAGCTTGCCGGACACTGAAGCTTTCTTT
size: .; D: .; V: TRBV28; J: TRBJ1-5; CDR3: CASGTNNQPQHF; DNA: TGTGCCAGTGGGACAAACAATCAGCCCCAGCATTTT
size: .; D: .; V: TRBV28; J: TRBJ2-3; CDR3: CASSLSFGSPTDTQYF; DNA: TGTGCCAGCAGTTTGAGTTTTGGGTCTCCCACAGATACGCAGTATTTT
size: .; D: .; V: TRBV27; J: TRBJ2-1; CDR3: CASSLLEFGEQFF; DNA: TGTGCCAGCAGTTTACTAGAATTTGGGGAGCAGTTCTTC
size: .; D: TRBD2; V: TRBV2; J: TRBJ2-1; CDR3: CASSEISPRASGRSNEQFF; DNA: TGTGCCAGCAGTGAAATATCCCCTAGGGCTAGCGGGAGAAGTAATGAGCAGTTCTTC
size: .; D: TRBD1; V: TRBV5-6; J: TRBJ2-2; CDR3: CASSRGQGARDTGELFF; DNA: TGTGCCAGCAGCCGCGGACAGGGGGCTCGGGACACCGGGGAGCTGTTTTTT
size: .; D: .; V: TRBV28; J: TRBJ1-6; CDR3: CASSLSPVIHPLHF; DNA: TGTGCCAGCAGTTTATCACCCGTGATTCACCCCCTCCACTTT
size: .; D: .; V: TRBV27; J: TRBJ1-5; CDR3: CASSLGRGNQPQHF; DNA: TGTGCCAGCAGTTTGGGCAGGGGCAATCAGCCCCAGCATTTT
size: .; D: TRBD1; V: TRBV28; J: TRBJ2-7; CDR3: CASSLIRGLEQYF; DNA: TGTGCCAGCAGTTTAATCAGGGGGCTCGAGCAGTACTTC
size: many; D: .; V: TRBV19; J: TRBJ2-6; CDR3: CASSSPGQGVSGANVLTF; DNA: TGTGCCAGTAGTTCTCCGGGACAAGGGGTCTCTGGGGCCAACGTCCTGACTTTC
size: .; D: TRBD1; V: TRBV11-2; J: TRBJ2-5; CDR3: CASSLGPTGVETQYF; DNA: TGTGCCAGCAGCTTAGGGCCTACAGGGGTGGAGACCCAGTACTTC
size: .; D: .; V: TRBV9; J: TRBJ1-2; CDR3: CASSVSQDDTPGGYTF; DNA: TGTGCCAGCAGCGTATCCCAGGACGACACCCCGGGCGGCTACACCTTC
size: .; D: TRBD1; V: TRBV9; J: TRBJ1-1; CDR3: CASSGGDSLNTEAFF; DNA: TGTGCCAGCAGCGGGGGGGACAGCCTGAACACTGAAGCTTTCTTT
size: .; D: .; V: TRBV20-1; J: TRBJ1-5; CDR3: CSVFSQPQHF; DNA: TGCAGTGTTTTTAGTCAGCCCCAGCATTTT
size: many; D: .; V: TRBV9; J: TRBJ1-2; CDR3: CASSVEGSLNYGYTF; DNA: TGTGCCAGCAGCGTAGAAGGCAGCCTGAACTATGGCTACACCTTC
size: .; D: .; V: TRBV4-2; J: TRBJ1-2; CDR3: CASSLQPGNNYGYTF; DNA: TGTGCCAGCAGCCTCCAACCCGGGAATAACTATGGCTACACCTTC
size: .; D: TRBD2; V: TRBV28; J: TRBJ2-3; CDR3: CASRLTSGSRTDTQYF; DNA: TGTGCCAGCAGGCTTACTAGCGGGAGTAGGACAGATACGCAGTATTTT
size: .; D: .; V: TRBV5-1; J: TRBJ1-2; CDR3: CASSTGLNYGYTF; DNA: TGCGCCAGCAGCACAGGCCTTAACTATGGCTACACCTTC
size: .; D: TRBD2; V: TRBV10-3; J: TRBJ2-2; CDR3: CAISEGGRATGELFF; DNA: TGTGCCATCAGTGAGGGCGGGAGGGCCACCGGGGAGCTGTTTTTT
size: .; D: .; V: TRBV18; J: TRBJ1-1; CDR3: CASSPPGALIAFF; DNA: TGTGCCAGCTCACCACCCGGGGCCCTTATCGCTTTCTTT
size: .; D: .; V: TRBV6-6; J: TRBJ1-1; CDR3: CASSRRESDTEAFF; DNA: TGTGCCAGCAGTCGTAGGGAGTCGGACACTGAAGCTTTCTTT
size: .; D: .; V: TRBV2; J: TRBJ2-1; CDR3: CASRTGSRAPKGDEQFF; DNA: TGTGCCAGCAGGACTGGGTCGAGGGCCCCGAAGGGTGATGAGCAGTTCTTC
size: .; D: .; V: TRBV2; J: TRBJ2-6; CDR3: CASSGFDRSSGANVLTF; DNA: TGTGCCAGCAGTGGGTTTGATAGATCATCTGGGGCCAACGTCCTGACTTTC
size: .; D: TRBD2; V: TRBV2; J: TRBJ2-2; CDR3: CASSIGRRNGGELFF; DNA: TGTGCCAGCAGTATCGGGAGGCGCAACGGCGGGGAGCTGTTTTTT
size: many; D: .; V: TRBV30; J: TRBJ2-5; CDR3: CAWSVQQETQYF; DNA: TGTGCCTGGAGTGTACAGCAAGAGACCCAGTACTTC
size: .; D: .; V: TRBV28; J: TRBJ1-2; CDR3: CASSWGSRGKGYTF; DNA: TGTGCCAGCAGTTGGGGGTCCAGAGGGAAAGGCTACACCTTC
size: .; D: TRBD1; V: TRBV6-5; J: TRBJ1-3; CDR3: CASSPRGPAGNTIYF; DNA: TGTGCCAGCAGTCCCAGGGGGCCTGCTGGAAACACCATATATTTT
size: few; D: .; V: TRBV10-3; J: TRBJ1-5; CDR3: CAISESSVIPRSF; DNA: TGTGCCATCAGTGAGTCGTCGGTCATCCCCCGCAGCTTT
size: .; D: .; V: TRBV9; J: TRBJ1-1; CDR3: CASSPQWGNTEAFF; DNA: TGTGCCAGCAGCCCCCAGTGGGGGAACACTGAAGCTTTCTTT
size: .; D: .; V: TRBV5-4; J: TRBJ2-3; CDR3: CASRRRDRGDTQYF; DNA: TGTGCCAGCAGACGTAGGGACCGTGGGGATACGCAGTATTTT